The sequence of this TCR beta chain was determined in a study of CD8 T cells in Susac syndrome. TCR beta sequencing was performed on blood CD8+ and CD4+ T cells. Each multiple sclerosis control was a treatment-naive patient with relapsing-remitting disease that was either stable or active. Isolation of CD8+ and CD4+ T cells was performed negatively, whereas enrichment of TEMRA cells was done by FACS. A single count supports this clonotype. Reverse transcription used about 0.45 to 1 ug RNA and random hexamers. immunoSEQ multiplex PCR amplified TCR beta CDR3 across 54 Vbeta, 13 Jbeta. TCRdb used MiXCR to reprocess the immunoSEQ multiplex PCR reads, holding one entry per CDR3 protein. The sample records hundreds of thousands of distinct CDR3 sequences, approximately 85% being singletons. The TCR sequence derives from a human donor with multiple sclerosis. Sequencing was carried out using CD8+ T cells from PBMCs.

In DNA, the CDR3 is TGTGCCAGCAGTGTTGGGCAGGGCTTTAGGACTGAAGCTTTCTTT. Its translation is CASSVGQGFRTEAFF. This chain links TRBV6-1 with TRBJ1-1; TRBD1 might be the D (5 bases). CDR1 and CDR2 (germline): MNHNS, SASEGT. The CDR3 covers 15 residues. Trimming left V 4 bases short and J 5 bases short, with 17 bases between.